These 14 T cell receptor beta chains originate from one sample sequenced in a study of blood T cell repertoires in COVID-19 (dated by TCRdb to the early 2020s). Library prep was done by the immunoSEQ multiplex PCR assay. Drawn from immuneACCESS, this table holds only the in-frame rearrangements with V and J called that TCRdb kept. Clones are partly lost; checked studies trace under half to an unresolved V gene and leave the rest unexplained. The sample table contains 200,000 to 250,000 clones; only one count was recorded for about 85% of them. The leading ten clones occupy about 3% of the sample. Sequenced sample: peripheral blood. These receptors came from a man aged 18 to 30 with active or convalescent COVID-19.

The V call is TRBV6-2 or TRBV6-3, the J call TRBJ2-2; TRBD2 aligns across 12 bases. The germline CDR1 and CDR2 sequences are MNHEY and SVGEGT. After removal of 0 bases from V and 6 bases from J, the junction contained 5 bases not matched to a gene. This CDR3 comprises 17 residues. The CDR3 DNA sequence: TGTGCCAGCAGTTACTCTCGACTAGCGGGAGCTCCCGGGGAGCTGTTTTTT. Amino acids: CASSYSRLAGAPGELFF.

The rearrangement uses TRBV14 and TRBJ2-7; 11 bases are shared with TRBD2. The CDR3 runs to 16 residues. Per the germline V gene, CDR1 is SGHDN and CDR2 is FVKESK. The J segment lost 0 bases and the V segment lost 8 bases, leaving 9 bases of the junction unmatched. CDR3 in amino acids: CASAQLAGAYSYEQYF. CDR3 in DNA: TGTGCCAGCGCGCAACTAGCGGGGGCCTACTCCTACGAGCAGTACTTC.

The chain employs TRBV25-1 and TRBJ1-1, with 9 bases identical to TRBD1. CDR1 MGHDK and CDR2 SYGVNS come from the germline V gene. The CDR3 contains 15 residues. V was pared by 2 bases and J by 8 bases, with 9 bases of the junction left unmatched. This CDR3 is CASSEARTGVSEAFF. For the CDR3, the DNA is TGTGCCAGCAGTGAAGCAAGGACAGGGGTTTCGGAAGCTTTCTTT. Together with reference TRBV25-1 and TRBJ1-1, the CDR3 gives the full variable domain: EADIYQTPRYLVIGTGKKITLECSQTMGHDKMYWYQQDPGMELHLIHYSYGVNSTEKGDLSSESTVSRIRTEHFPLTLESARPSHTSQYLCASSEARTGVSEAFFGQGTRLTVV.

The CDR3 spells CARSPTGHPEEGPGNTIYF. CDR3 nucleotide sequence: TGTGCCAGAAGCCCCACGGGACACCCGGAGGAAGGGCCTGGAAACACCATATATTTT. The V call is TRBV5-3, the J call TRBJ1-3, with D perhaps TRBD1 (6 bases). Being an ORF, TRBV5-3 has a function that is uncertain. V was pared by 4 bases and J by 2 bases, with 25 bases between. This CDR3 spans 19 amino acids.

The V call is TRBV7-8, the J call TRBJ2-7; D remains unclear. Germline V gives CDR1 SGHVS, CDR2 FQNEAQ. Trimming pared 3 bases from V and 1 base from J, leaving 13 bases between. This CDR3 is built from 15 residues. The CDR3 coding sequence is TGTGCCAGCAGCTTTTATCTAGACCCGTCCTACGAGCAGTACTTC. Protein: CASSFYLDPSYEQYF.

Concerning this clone: The identical CDR3 is also encoded by other nucleotide sequences in the sample. V usage is TRBV27 and J usage is TRBJ2-1; 7 nucleotides align to TRBD2. The CDR3 is 16 amino acids. The V and J ends lost 1 base and 0 bases, in that order; junction bases with no gene match: 3. From germline, CDR1 is MNHEY and CDR2 SMNVEV (reference sequence). Here the CDR3 DNA reads TGTGCCAGCAGTTTATATGGCGGGAGCTCCTACAATGAGCAGTTCTTC. This encodes CASSLYGGSSYNEQFF.

The chain links TRBV28 to TRBJ1-4; TRBD1 aligns across 11 bases. Germline V gives CDR1 MDHEN, CDR2 SYDVKM. This CDR3 has 15 amino acids. The V and J ends lost 9 bases and 14 bases, in that order; junction bases with no gene match: 17. The CDR3 sequence: CASSLRGGTGGTLFF. Here the CDR3 DNA reads TGTGCCAGTTCTCTAAGGGGCGGGACAGGGGGAACCCTGTTTTTT.

The table lists this clone with a count of one. This sequence joins TRBV27 and TRBJ2-1, with TRBD2 identical over 10 bases. Per germline, CDR1 MNHEY and CDR2 SMNVEV (reference sequence). The CDR3 extends over 15 amino acids. V dropped 6 bases and J dropped 8; count of bases not matched to a gene: 10. CDR3 loop: CASRILAGEGHEQFF. CDR3 DNA: TGTGCCAGCAGGATCCTAGCGGGAGAAGGTCATGAGCAGTTCTTC.

The chain employs TRBV27 and TRBJ2-7; 7 bases match TRBD2. V shed 7 bases and J 4 bases; nucleotides not matched to a gene: 10. The germline gives CDR1 MNHEY, CDR2 SMNVEV (reference sequence). CDR3 length: 14 amino acids. Here the CDR3 reads CASTSLAGAYEQYF. As DNA, the CDR3 is TGTGCCAGCACCAGTCTTGCGGGAGCTTACGAGCAGTACTTC.

The chain joins TRBV10-3 to TRBJ2-7; 9 nucleotides align to TRBD1. The J segment lost 2 bases and the V segment lost 3 bases, leaving 8 bases of the junction unmatched. Germline V gene data show CDR1 as ENHRY and CDR2 as SYGVKD. The CDR3 is 16 amino acids. The CDR3 loop is CAISDKGQGSAYEQYF. DNA of the CDR3: TGTGCCATCAGTGATAAGGGACAGGGAAGCGCCTACGAGCAGTACTTC.

The rearrangement uses TRBV7-6 and TRBJ2-3; 10 bases align to TRBD1. The CDR3 length is 16 residues. V trimming: 5 bases; J trimming: 2 bases; junction bases outside the gene matches: 7. Germline values: CDR1 SGHVS, CDR2 FNYEAQ. In DNA, the CDR3 is TGTGCCAGCAGCCGCGGGACAGGGGTCCCCACAGATACGCAGTATTTT. Its translation: CASSRGTGVPTDTQYF.

The chain joins TRBV12-5 to TRBJ2-7, with 11 bases identical to TRBD2. Per germline, CDR1 LGHNT and CDR2 FRNRAP. V was pared by 10 bases and J by 0 bases, with 23 bases of the junction left unmatched. The CDR3 has 20 amino acids. The CDR3 loop is CATLYDLFPGLAASSYEQYF. CDR3 coding DNA: TGTGCTACTTTGTACGACCTCTTTCCGGGACTAGCGGCTAGCTCCTACGAGCAGTACTTC.

J is TRBJ1-6 and V is TRBV27, with D hard to call. CDR1 is MNHEY, CDR2 SMNVEV, per germline (reference sequence). The CDR3 length is 14 residues. The V end was cut by 2 bases, the J end by 7 bases, with 9 bases between. CDR3 bases: TGTGCCAGCAGTTTAGTGCGGGGAAATTCACCCCTCCACTTT. Translating it yields CASSLVRGNSPLHF.

With respect to this clone: Additional DNA sequences in this sample encode the identical CDR3. V and J are TRBV28 and TRBJ1-2; D is possibly TRBD1 (6 bases). The germline V gene has CDR1 MDHEN and CDR2 SYDVKM. Trimming removed 5 bases at V and 2 bases at J, with 9 bases between. CDR3 size: 13 residues. CDR3 in DNA: TGTGCCAGCAGTCCCGGACAGAACTATGGCTACACCTTC. This sequence encodes CASSPGQNYGYTF.